This T cell receptor beta chain emerged from a study of cytomegalovirus exposure and HLA in healthy donors. The V gene's germline CDR1 is MNHNS and CDR2 SASEGT. The CDR3 is 17 amino acids. Trimming at V came to 4 bases and at J to 0 bases, leaving 9 bases not matched to a gene. This PCR relied on a set of 60 Vbeta primers and 13 Jbeta primers. Libraries were prepared by immunoSEQ multiplex PCR; TCRdb keeps only in-frame clonotypes and omits some of them. The sample includes about 200,000 clones, about 79% of them seen just once. The V and J genes are TRBV6-1 and TRBJ2-3; 8 bases align to TRBD2. This sequence originates from a boy aged 2 to 10 in good health and CMV-seronegative. Sequenced sample: PBMCs. DNA of the CDR3: TGTGCCAGCAGTGGGCGCGAGCGGGGGCCGAGCACAGATACGCAGTATTTT. It specifies CASSGRERGPSTDTQYF.